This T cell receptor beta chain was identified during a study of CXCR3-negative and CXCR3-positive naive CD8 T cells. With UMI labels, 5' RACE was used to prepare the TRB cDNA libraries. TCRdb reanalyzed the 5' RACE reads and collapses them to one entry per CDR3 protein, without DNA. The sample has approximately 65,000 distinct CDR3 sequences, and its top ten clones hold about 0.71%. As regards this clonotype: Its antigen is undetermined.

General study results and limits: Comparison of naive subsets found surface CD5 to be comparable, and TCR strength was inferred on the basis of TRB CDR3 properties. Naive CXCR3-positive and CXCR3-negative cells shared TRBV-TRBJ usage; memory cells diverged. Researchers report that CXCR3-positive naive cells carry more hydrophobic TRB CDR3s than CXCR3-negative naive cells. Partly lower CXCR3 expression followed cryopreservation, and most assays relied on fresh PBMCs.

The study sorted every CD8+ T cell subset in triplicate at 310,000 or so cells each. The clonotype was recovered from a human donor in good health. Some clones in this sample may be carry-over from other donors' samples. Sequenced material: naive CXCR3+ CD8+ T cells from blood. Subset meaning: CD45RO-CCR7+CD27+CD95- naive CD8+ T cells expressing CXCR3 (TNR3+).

The CDR3 spells CASSQRIQRPATNEKLFF. V gene TRBV14 combines with J gene TRBJ1-4. CDR1 SGHDN and CDR2 FVKESK come from the germline V gene. The CDR3 has 18 amino acids.